The clone carrying this TCR beta chain appeared many times. The sample belongs to a study of T-cell reconstitution after alpha-beta-depleted transplantation in children. Unique molecular identifiers featured in how the TCRbeta library was prepared. TCRdb itself ran the PCR reads through MiXCR, one entry per CDR3 protein. This sample has 230,000 or so distinct CDR3 sequences, with 9.7% found just once. Trimming stripped 11 bases from V and 0 bases from J, with 20 bases between. Germline V gene lookup returns CDR1 ENHRY and CDR2 SYGVKD. The CDR3 consists of 16 residues. The V call is TRBV10-3, the J call TRBJ1-3, with D unresolved. This receptor was obtained from a human donor who donated a stem cell graft to a child with SCID. The source was PBMCs from the stem cell graft donor, collected from the stem cell graft. CDR3 sequence reads: CASRFGRGNSGNTIYF. CDR3 nucleotides: TGTGCCTCTCGATTTGGGCGGGGAAACTCTGGAAACACCATATATTTT.